This T cell receptor beta chain was captured by sequencing in a study of CD8 T cells in ankylosing spondylitis. Findings and caveats of the study: In synovial fluid and blood from reactive arthritis, some motif variants were previously reported. Made up of under ten highly homologous variants, a TCR beta motif appeared characteristic of ankylosing spondylitis blood.

This clonotype has only a few counts. Its antigen is still unknown. Quantitative molecular-barcoded 5'-RACE generated the TCR beta libraries. TCRdb re-called the 5' RACE reads through MiXCR, storing one row per CDR3 protein. This repertoire shows approximately 150,000 distinct CDR3 sequences, about 32% found once; its top ten account for about 6.3%. Germline V lookup: CDR1 SEHNR, CDR2 FQNEAQ (reference sequence). The CDR3 loop spans 15 amino acids. Deletions cut 1 base from V and 7 bases from J, with 17 bases between. What was sequenced was synovial fluid, either unsorted or a sorted T cell fraction (not recorded which). This clonotype was obtained from a male donor with ankylosing spondylitis. The chain joins TRBV7-9 to TRBJ2-7; D ambiguous. This CDR3 reads CASSLVGKSTVEQYF. In nucleotides, the CDR3 is TGTGCCAGCAGCTTAGTGGGGAAATCTACAGTGGAGCAGTACTTC.